This T cell receptor (beta chain) was sequenced in a study of T cell responses to AZD1222 COVID-19 vaccine. In the case of this clone: What it binds is unknown.

The protocol was immunoSEQ multiplex PCR, while the TCRdb copy is restricted to in-frame clones and leaves out a portion. The table shows tens of thousands of clones, with approximately 90% occurring only once. Study-level points and caveats: Just a handful of people given AZD1222 tested seropositive at baseline. Repertoires were collected only later (after the peak T cell response had occurred). Per reports, nearly half of all spike-specific TCRs target regions that are unmutated in variants. Clonal diversity may have been underestimated, and the donors were mostly white British, with more females than males.

Material: peripheral blood, obtained 28 days after the second AZD1222 dose. The sequence was collected from an adult who received the AZD1222 COVID-19 vaccine.

This CDR3 is CASSLLDPGQDEQYF. The CDR3 coding sequence is TGCGCCAGCAGCCTCCTTGACCCGGGACAGGACGAGCAGTACTTC. The rearrangement links TRBV10-1 to TRBJ2-7; 8 nucleotides line up with TRBD1. This CDR3 comprises 15 residues. In germline, CDR1 is WNHNN, CDR2 SYGVQD (reference sequence). With V trimmed by 6 bases and J by 5 bases, 12 bases remained unmatched.